Listed below are T cell receptor beta chains from one sample, sequenced in a study of blood T cell repertoires in COVID-19. Generated by immunoSEQ multiplex PCR, the TCRdb table keeps only in-frame clones and is missing some. Altogether around 300,000 clones are present, just over 90% being singletons, with the ten largest covering over 2%. Specimen: peripheral blood. These receptors originate from a woman younger than 45 with COVID-19, enrolled during active disease. CDR3s include the opening cysteine and the closing phenylalanine or tryptophan. The order of the fields is clone size, J gene, V gene, D gene, CDR3 DNA, CDR3 protein. The D gene is left open where the match is weak. A clone size is listed for some rows: how often the clone was seen (once, few, many), or a class if it is expanded.

>NA|TRBJ2-7|TRBV3-1/TRBV3-2|TRBD2
TGTGCCAGCAGCTCTTCTAGCGGGAGACACGAGCAGTACTTC
CASSSSSGRHEQYF
>NA|TRBJ1-6|TRBV3-1/TRBV3-2|TRBD1
TGTGCCAGCAGCCATGTCCCCCAGGGGGGTTCACCCCTCCACTTT
CASSHVPQGGSPLHF
>once|TRBJ1-1|TRBV12-3/TRBV12-4|NA
TGTGCCAGCAGTTTCGTCGTTAACACTGAAGCTTTCTTT
CASSFVVNTEAFF
>once|TRBJ2-3|TRBV7-9|NA
TGTGCCAGCAGCCTCGGACAGTTCCCAGATACGCAGTATTTT
CASSLGQFPDTQYF
>NA|TRBJ1-1|TRBV5-4|NA
TGTGCCAGCAGCTTGGAGGGGCTTGGAGCTTTCTTT
CASSLEGLGAFF
>once|TRBJ1-4|TRBV6-5|NA
TGTGCCAGCGGGGGGGAGGGTTTGGGTGAAAAACTGTTTTTT
CASGGEGLGEKLFF
>NA|TRBJ2-1|TRBV7-9|TRBD1
TGTGCCAGCAGCGGGACAGGGTCCCACCGCTCCTACAATGAGCAGTTCTTC
CASSGTGSHRSYNEQFF
>NA|TRBJ2-4|TRBV2|NA
TGTGCCAGCAGCACAGGGGCCAAAAACATTCAGTACTTC
CASSTGAKNIQYF
>NA|TRBJ1-2|TRBV7-6|NA
TGTGCCAGCAGCCAAACAGATTCCTCTAACTATGGCTACACCTTC
CASSQTDSSNYGYTF
>NA|TRBJ1-5|TRBV11-1|NA
TGTGCCAGCAGCTATGACAGCTCAGACAATCAGCCCCAGCATTTT
CASSYDSSDNQPQHF
>NA|TRBJ2-7|TRBV5-1|TRBD1
TGCGCCAGCAGCGTCGGGACAGGCTACGAGCAGTACTTC
CASSVGTGYEQYF
>NA|TRBJ1-2|TRBV15|TRBD1
TGTGCCACCAACCGGGACAGGGGGAACTATGGCTACACCTTC
CATNRDRGNYGYTF
>NA|TRBJ1-3|TRBV7-9|NA
TGTGCCAGCAGCCTCCACCAGGGGCACGGAAACACCATATATTTT
CASSLHQGHGNTIYF
>NA|TRBJ1-6|TRBV14|NA
TGTGCCAGCAGCCGGGCGGGCGAAAAACTTAATTCACCCCTCCACTTT
CASSRAGEKLNSPLHF
>NA|TRBJ2-5|TRBV9|NA
TGTGCCAGCAGCGTAGGATCGACAGATAACGGTGAGACCCAGTACTTC
CASSVGSTDNGETQYF
>NA|TRBJ2-6|TRBV7-9|TRBD1
TGTGCCAGCAGCTTGGGGACAGTCAGCTCTGGGGCCAACGTCCTGACTTTC
CASSLGTVSSGANVLTF
>NA|TRBJ2-7|TRBV20-1|NA
TGCAGTGCTAGTCCGCAGGGGCGAATATTAAGAACCTACGAGCAGTACTTC
CSASPQGRILRTYEQYF
>NA|TRBJ2-7|TRBV7-9|NA
TGTGCCAGCAGCTTAGCGGGAGGAGGAGAGCAGTACTTC
CASSLAGGGEQYF
>NA|TRBJ2-7|TRBV20-1|NA
TGCAGTGCTAGTTCAGGGGTTGGGGCCTACGAGCAGTACTTC
CSASSGVGAYEQYF
>NA|TRBJ2-1|TRBV5-6|NA
TGTGCCAGCAGCCCATGGGGCAGAGTCTACAATGAGCAGTTCTTC
CASSPWGRVYNEQFF
>NA|TRBJ1-5|TRBV10-1|NA
TGCGCCAGCAGTAGACAGAGCAATCAGCCCCAGCATTTT
CASSRQSNQPQHF
>NA|TRBJ1-2|TRBV5-6|NA
TGTGCCAGCAGCTACGTTAGCCAGGGCCTGAACTATGGCTACACCTTC
CASSYVSQGLNYGYTF
>once|TRBJ2-7|TRBV12-3/TRBV12-4|NA
TGTGCCAGCAGTTTAGCCGGCGGGAACGAGCAGTACTTC
CASSLAGGNEQYF
>NA|TRBJ2-2|TRBV9|TRBD2
TGTGCCAGCAGCGACCGGACTAGCGGGGCCGGGGAGCTGTTTTTT
CASSDRTSGAGELFF
>NA|TRBJ1-1|TRBV5-4|NA
TGTGCCAGCAGCTTGGGCACTAGTAGCACTGAAGCTTTCTTT
CASSLGTSSTEAFF
>few|TRBJ1-3|TRBV5-4|TRBD1
TGTGCCAGCAGCAATCCGGGACAGGGGGCCGGAAACACCATATATTTT
CASSNPGQGAGNTIYF
>NA|TRBJ2-2|TRBV5-1|TRBD2
TGCGCCAGCAGGCTAGCGGGAGGTAACACCGGGGAGCTGTTTTTT
CASRLAGGNTGELFF